Shown below are 9 T cell receptor beta chains from a single sample sequenced in a study of cytomegalovirus exposure and HLA in healthy donors. PCR was performed using 60 Vbeta and 13 Jbeta primers. Clones were sequenced by immunoSEQ multiplex PCR, and TCRdb holds only the in-frame ones, with some missing. Altogether approximately 170,000 clones are present, roughly four fifths being singletons, with the ten largest covering about 3%. Sequencing was done on a sample of PBMCs. These receptors all stem from a woman in her 30s in good health and CMV-seropositive.

The chain combines TRBV5-1 with TRBJ2-1, with 9 nucleotides matching TRBD2. This CDR3 comprises 16 residues. V trimming: 9 bases; J trimming: 9 bases; junction bases outside the gene matches: 19. Germline V gives CDR1 SGHRS, CDR2 YFSETQ. The CDR3 DNA reads as TGCGCCACCTCAAACGGCCTACTCGCGGGAGGGCTTGAGCAGTTCTTC. Translation gives CATSNGLLAGGLEQFF.

The chain uses TRBV25-1 and TRBJ2-1; D might be TRBD2 (5 bases). This CDR3 has 15 amino acids. Trimming left V 5 bases short and J 7 bases short, with 18 bases between. The germline CDR1 and CDR2 sequences are MGHDK and SYGVNS. Written as DNA, the CDR3 is TGTGCCAGCAGTCTGAATAGCGCCACGGGGAATGAGCAGTTCTTC. Its protein is CASSLNSATGNEQFF.

The chain employs TRBV27 and TRBJ1-5, with unresolved D. Germline assignment: CDR1 MNHEY and CDR2 SMNVEV (reference sequence). V was cut by 5 bases and J by 7 bases, with 9 bases left in between. The CDR3 runs 12 residues. CDR3 sequence (DNA): TGTGCCAGCAGTCCCCCGGGGCAGCCCCAGCATTTT. This translates into CASSPPGQPQHF.

This chain connects TRBV5-4 to TRBJ2-6; 7 bases line up with TRBD2. The CDR3 length is 17 residues. The germline V gene has CDR1 SGHNT and CDR2 YYREEE (reference sequence). With 4 bases clipped from V and 0 bases from J, the junction kept 7 bases outside the gene matches. The CDR3 is CASSLSGHRSGANVLTF. CDR3 in DNA: TGTGCCAGCAGCCTTAGCGGGCACCGCTCTGGGGCCAACGTCCTGACTTTC.

The J gene is TRBJ1-1, the V gene TRBV5-4; the match to TRBD1 covers 11 bases. Trimming removed 3 bases from V and 4 bases from J; junction bases left unmatched: 5. Germline loops: CDR1 SGHNT, CDR2 YYREEE (reference sequence). The CDR3 runs to 15 residues. The CDR3 bases are TGTGCCAGCAGCTGGACAGGGGGCGCGGGCACTGAAGCTTTCTTT. As protein: CASSWTGGAGTEAFF.

V usage is TRBV19 and J usage is TRBJ2-5, with a weak D call TRBD2 (6 bases). Germline V gives CDR1 LNHDA, CDR2 SQIVND (reference sequence). Trimming took off 1 base at V and 2 bases at J, with 11 bases between the two ends. The CDR3 sequence is 15 residues long. CDR3: CASSIGGVRQETQYF. CDR3 nucleotides: TGTGCCAGTAGTATAGGCGGGGTTCGACAAGAGACCCAGTACTTC. The full variable domain, in which reference TRBV19 and TRBJ2-5 provide the parts outside the CDR3, is DGGITQSPKYLFRKEGQNVTLSCEQNLNHDAMYWYRQDPGQGLRLIYYSQIVNDFQKGDIAEGYSVSREKKESFPLTVTSAQKNPTAFYLCASSIGGVRQETQYFGPGTRLLVL.

This chain connects TRBV6-1 to TRBJ2-7; 8 nucleotides agree with TRBD2. CDR1 is MNHNS and CDR2 is SASEGT in the germline V gene. The length of the CDR3 is 14 residues. The V gene end was trimmed by 11 bases and the J gene end by 0 bases; junction bases not matched to a gene: 9. This CDR3 is CAGKLAESSYEQYF. In nucleotides, the CDR3 is TGTGCCGGCAAACTAGCGGAGAGCTCCTACGAGCAGTACTTC.

This clone occurred once. The rearrangement joins TRBV6-5 to TRBJ1-5, with TRBD1 as a possible D gene (6 bases). Deletions cut 5 bases from V and 7 bases from J, with 15 bases between. The CDR3 totals 14 residues. The V gene's germline CDR1 is MNHEY and CDR2 SVGAGI. The CDR3: CASSEGTINQPQHF. DNA of the CDR3: TGTGCCAGCAGTGAAGGGACAATAAACCAGCCCCAGCATTTT.

J is TRBJ1-2 and V is TRBV15; D is possibly TRBD1 (6 bases). Deletions cut 0 bases from V and 3 bases from J, with 11 bases between. Germline CDR1 reads LNHNV; CDR2 reads YYDKDF (reference sequence). This CDR3 has 15 amino acids. This CDR3 is CATSRDGQLDYGYTF. CDR3 in DNA: TGTGCCACCAGCAGAGATGGACAGTTAGACTATGGCTACACCTTC.